Listed here is a single T cell receptor (beta chain). Antigen specificity is unknown. Produced via immunoSEQ multiplex PCR; TCRdb's table is partial and in-frame only. The table includes roughly 57,000 clones, roughly three quarters detected once. Expansion with viral peptide pools was applied to antigen-specific CD4+ T cells by the ViraFEST assay prior to sequencing. Isolation of CD4+ T cells took place after less than twelve days of culture. The person's infection with SARS-CoV-2, confirmed by PCR, took place between March and December 2020. Cultures had half their medium replaced with IL-2 medium on days 3 and 7. The data were taken from a study of vaccination effects on CD4 cells after COVID-19. Overall study context: BNT162b2 vaccine or mRNA-1273 vaccine was given to participants in two doses.

Germline CDR1 and CDR2: MDHEN and SYDVKM. V lost 3 bases, J lost 0 bases, and 2 bases lay in between. This CDR3 contains 13 residues. The chain couples TRBV28 to TRBJ2-2, with unresolved D. The receptor comes from a human donor who had a prior SARS-CoV-2 infection. Sample: CD4+ T cells from PBMCs cultured with HIV peptides, taken before COVID-19 vaccination. Subset here: HIV-1 Nef peptide pool negative control/reference culture. The CDR3: CASSFSNTGELFF. The DNA of the CDR3 is TGTGCCAGCAGTTTTTCGAACACCGGGGAGCTGTTTTTT.